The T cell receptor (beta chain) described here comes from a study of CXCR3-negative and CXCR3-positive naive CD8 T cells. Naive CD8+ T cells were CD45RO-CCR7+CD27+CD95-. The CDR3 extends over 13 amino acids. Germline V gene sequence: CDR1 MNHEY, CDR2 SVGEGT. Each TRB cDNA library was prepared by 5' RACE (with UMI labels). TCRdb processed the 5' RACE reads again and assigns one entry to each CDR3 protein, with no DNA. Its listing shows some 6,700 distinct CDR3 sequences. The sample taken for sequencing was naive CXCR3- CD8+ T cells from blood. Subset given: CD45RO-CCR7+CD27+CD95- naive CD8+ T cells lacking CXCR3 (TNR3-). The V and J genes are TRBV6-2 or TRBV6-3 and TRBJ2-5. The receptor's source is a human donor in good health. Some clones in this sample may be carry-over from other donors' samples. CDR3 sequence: CASSEDYQETQYF.